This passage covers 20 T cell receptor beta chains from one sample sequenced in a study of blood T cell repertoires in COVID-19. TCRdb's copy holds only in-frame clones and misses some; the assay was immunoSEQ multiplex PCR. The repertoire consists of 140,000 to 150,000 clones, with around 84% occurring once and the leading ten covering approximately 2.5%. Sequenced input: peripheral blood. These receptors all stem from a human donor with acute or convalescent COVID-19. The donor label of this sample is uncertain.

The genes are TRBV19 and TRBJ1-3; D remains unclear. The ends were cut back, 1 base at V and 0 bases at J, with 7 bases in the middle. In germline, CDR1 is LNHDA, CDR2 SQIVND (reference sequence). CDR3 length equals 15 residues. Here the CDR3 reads CASSIGQYSGNTIYF. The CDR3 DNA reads TGTGCCAGTAGTATAGGGCAGTACTCTGGAAACACCATATATTTT.

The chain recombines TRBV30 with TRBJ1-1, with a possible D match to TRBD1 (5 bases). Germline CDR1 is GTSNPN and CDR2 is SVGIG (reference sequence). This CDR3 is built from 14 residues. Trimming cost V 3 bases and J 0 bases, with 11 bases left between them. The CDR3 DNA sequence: TGTGCCTGGAGAAGACAAGGGGTGAACACTGAAGCTTTCTTT. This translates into CAWRRQGVNTEAFF.

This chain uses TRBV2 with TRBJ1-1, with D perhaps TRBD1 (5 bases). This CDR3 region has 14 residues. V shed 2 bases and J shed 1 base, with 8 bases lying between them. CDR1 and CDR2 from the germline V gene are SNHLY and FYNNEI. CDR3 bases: TGTGCCAGCAGTGAATCAGGGCGGAACACTGAAGCTTTCTTT. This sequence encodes CASSESGRNTEAFF.

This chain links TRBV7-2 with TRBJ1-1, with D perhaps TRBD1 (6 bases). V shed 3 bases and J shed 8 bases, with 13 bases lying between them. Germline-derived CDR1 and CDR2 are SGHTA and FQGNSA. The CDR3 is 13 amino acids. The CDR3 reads CASSFRTDLEAFF. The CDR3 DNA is TGTGCCAGCAGCTTTAGGACAGACCTCGAAGCTTTCTTT.

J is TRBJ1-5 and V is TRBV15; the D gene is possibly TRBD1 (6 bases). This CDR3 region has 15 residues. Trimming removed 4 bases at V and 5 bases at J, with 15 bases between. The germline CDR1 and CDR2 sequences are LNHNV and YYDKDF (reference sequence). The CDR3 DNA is TGTGCCACCAGCACCTCCGGGACATCCTATCAGCCCCAGCATTTT. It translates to CATSTSGTSYQPQHF. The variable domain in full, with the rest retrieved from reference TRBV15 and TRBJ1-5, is DAMVIQNPRYQVTQFGKPVTLSCSQTLNHNVMYWYQQKSSQAPKLLFHYYDKDFNNEADTPDNFQSRRPNTSFCFLDIRSPGLGDTAMYLCATSTSGTSYQPQHFGDGTRLSIL.

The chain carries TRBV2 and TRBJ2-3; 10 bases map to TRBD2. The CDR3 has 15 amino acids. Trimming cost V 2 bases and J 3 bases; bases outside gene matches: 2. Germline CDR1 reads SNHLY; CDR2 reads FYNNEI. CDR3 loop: CASSELAGGTDTQYF. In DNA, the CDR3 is TGTGCCAGCAGTGAATTAGCGGGAGGTACAGATACGCAGTATTTT.

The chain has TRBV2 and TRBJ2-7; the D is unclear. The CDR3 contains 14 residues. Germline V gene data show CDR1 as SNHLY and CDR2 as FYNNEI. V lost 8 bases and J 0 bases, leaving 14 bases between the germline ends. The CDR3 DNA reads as TGTGCCAGCTTCCACCAATACAGCTCCTACGAGCAGTACGTC. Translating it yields CASFHQYSSYEQYV.

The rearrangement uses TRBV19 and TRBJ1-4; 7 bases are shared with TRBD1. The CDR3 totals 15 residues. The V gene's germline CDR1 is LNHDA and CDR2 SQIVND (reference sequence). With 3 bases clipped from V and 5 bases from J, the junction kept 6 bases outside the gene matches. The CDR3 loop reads CASSIGQVGNEKLFF. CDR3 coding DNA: TGTGCCAGTAGTATCGGACAGGTAGGGAATGAAAAACTGTTTTTT.

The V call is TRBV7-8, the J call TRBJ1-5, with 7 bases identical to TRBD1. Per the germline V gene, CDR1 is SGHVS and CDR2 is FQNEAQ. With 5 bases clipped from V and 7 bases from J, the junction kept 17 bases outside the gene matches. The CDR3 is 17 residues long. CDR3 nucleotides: TGTGCCAGCAGCGAGACCAAGACAGGGAAGGCCACCCAGCCCCAGCATTTT. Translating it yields CASSETKTGKATQPQHF.

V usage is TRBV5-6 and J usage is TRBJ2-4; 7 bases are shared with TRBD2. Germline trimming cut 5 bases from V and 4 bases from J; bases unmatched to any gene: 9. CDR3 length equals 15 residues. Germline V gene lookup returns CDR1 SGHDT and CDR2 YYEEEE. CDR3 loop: CASSWEGPKKNIQYF. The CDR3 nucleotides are TGTGCCAGCAGTTGGGAGGGACCGAAAAAAAACATTCAGTACTTC.

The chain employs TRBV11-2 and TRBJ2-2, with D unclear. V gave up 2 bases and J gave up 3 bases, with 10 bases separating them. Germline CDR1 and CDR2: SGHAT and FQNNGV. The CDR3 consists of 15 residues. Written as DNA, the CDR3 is TGTGCCAGCAGCTTAAGGATTCGGGACACCGGGGAGCTGTTTTTT. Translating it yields CASSLRIRDTGELFF.

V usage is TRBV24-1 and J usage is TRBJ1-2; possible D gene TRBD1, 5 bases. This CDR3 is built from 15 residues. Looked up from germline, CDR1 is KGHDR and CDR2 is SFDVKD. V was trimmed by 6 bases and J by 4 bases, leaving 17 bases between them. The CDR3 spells CATSPSRWGGYGYTF. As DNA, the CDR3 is TGTGCCACCAGTCCCTCCCGGTGGGGGGGCTATGGCTACACCTTC.

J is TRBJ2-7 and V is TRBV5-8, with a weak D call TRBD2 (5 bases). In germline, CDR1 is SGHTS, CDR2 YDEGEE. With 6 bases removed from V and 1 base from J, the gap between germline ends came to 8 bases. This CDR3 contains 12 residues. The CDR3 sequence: CASTRGSYEQYF. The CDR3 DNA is TGTGCCAGCACCCGGGGTTCCTACGAGCAGTACTTC.

Here the CDR3 reads CASSQGEIETQYF. The CDR3 DNA reads TGCGCCAGCAGCCAGGGGGAAATAGAGACCCAGTACTTC. The rearrangement links TRBV5-1 to TRBJ2-5; 7 bases fit TRBD1. The CDR3 is 13 amino acids. Germline CDR1 SGHRS, CDR2 YFSETQ. The junction had 4 bases not matched to a gene; V was cut back by 4 bases and J by 4 bases.

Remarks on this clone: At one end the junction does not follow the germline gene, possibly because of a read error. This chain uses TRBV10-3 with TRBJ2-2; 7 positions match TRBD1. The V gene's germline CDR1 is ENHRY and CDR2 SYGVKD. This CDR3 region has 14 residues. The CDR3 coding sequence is TGTGCCGTCAGACAGGGAACGAACACCGGGGAGCTGTTTTTT. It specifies CAVRQGTNTGELFF.

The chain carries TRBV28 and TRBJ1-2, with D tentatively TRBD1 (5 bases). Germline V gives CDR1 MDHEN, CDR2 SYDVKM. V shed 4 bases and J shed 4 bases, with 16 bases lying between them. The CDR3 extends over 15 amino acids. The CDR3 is CASSSTHGHVYGYTF. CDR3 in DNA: TGTGCCAGCAGTTCCACTCATGGACACGTCTATGGCTACACCTTC.

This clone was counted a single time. The CDR3 sequence is CASSQFEGANYGYTF. CDR3 DNA: TGTGCCAGCAGCCAATTTGAGGGTGCTAACTATGGCTACACCTTC. The rearrangement uses TRBV3-1 (or the pseudogene TRBV3-2) and TRBJ1-2; no clear D. CDR1 is LGHDT, CDR2 YNNKEL, per germline (reference sequence). With 2 bases removed from V and 0 bases from J, the gap between germline ends came to 10 bases. CDR3 length equals 15 residues.

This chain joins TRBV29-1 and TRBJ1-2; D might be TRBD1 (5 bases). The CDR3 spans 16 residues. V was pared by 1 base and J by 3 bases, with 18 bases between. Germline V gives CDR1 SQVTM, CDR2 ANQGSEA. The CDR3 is CSVEVIRGQRHYGYTF. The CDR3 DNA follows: TGCAGCGTTGAAGTAATTAGGGGCCAGCGCCACTATGGCTACACCTTC.

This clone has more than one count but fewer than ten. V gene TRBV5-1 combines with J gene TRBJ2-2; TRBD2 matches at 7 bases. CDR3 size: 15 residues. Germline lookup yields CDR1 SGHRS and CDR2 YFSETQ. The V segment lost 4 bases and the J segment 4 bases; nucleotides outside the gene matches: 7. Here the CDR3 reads CASSPGGRTTGELFF. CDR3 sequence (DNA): TGCGCCAGCAGCCCGGGAGGTCGGACCACCGGGGAGCTGTTTTTT.

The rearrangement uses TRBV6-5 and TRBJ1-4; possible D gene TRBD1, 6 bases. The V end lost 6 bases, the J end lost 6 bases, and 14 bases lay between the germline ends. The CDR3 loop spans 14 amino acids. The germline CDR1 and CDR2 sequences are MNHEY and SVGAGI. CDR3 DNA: TGTGCCAGCAGCTTAGGGGGGGGTTATGAAAAACTGTTTTTT. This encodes CASSLGGGYEKLFF.